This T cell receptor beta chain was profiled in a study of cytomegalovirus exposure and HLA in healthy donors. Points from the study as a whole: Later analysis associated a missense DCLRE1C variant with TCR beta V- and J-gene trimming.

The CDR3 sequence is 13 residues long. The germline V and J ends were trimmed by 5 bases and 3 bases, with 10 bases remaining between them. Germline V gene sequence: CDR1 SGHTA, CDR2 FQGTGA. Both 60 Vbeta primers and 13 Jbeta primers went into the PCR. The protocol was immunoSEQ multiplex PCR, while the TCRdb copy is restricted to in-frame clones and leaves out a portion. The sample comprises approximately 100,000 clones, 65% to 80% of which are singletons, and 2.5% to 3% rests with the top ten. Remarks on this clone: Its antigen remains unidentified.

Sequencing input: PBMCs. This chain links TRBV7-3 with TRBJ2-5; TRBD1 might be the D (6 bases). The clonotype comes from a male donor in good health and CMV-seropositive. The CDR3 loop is CASSPGVKETQYF. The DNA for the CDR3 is TGTGCCAGCAGCCCAGGGGTAAAAGAGACCCAGTACTTC.